The 12 T cell receptor beta chains below all came from one sample that was sequenced in a study of cytomegalovirus exposure and HLA in healthy donors. Repertoires were generated with immunoSEQ multiplex PCR, while TCRdb's copy carries only in-frame clones and drops some. The data contain roughly 270,000 clones, over 75% of them singletons. Sequencing input: PBMCs. These receptors came from a young woman in good health and CMV-seronegative.

V and J are TRBV9 and TRBJ1-2; D ambiguous. Per germline, CDR1 SGDLS and CDR2 YYNGEE. This CDR3 comprises 16 residues. Trimming removed 0 bases at V and 3 bases at J, with 15 bases between. In nucleotides, the CDR3 is TGTGCCAGCAGCGTAGAAAGGAGAGGGAACGACTATGGCTACACCTTC. It is translated as CASSVERRGNDYGYTF.

This chain joins TRBV4-1 and TRBJ2-2; TRBD2 matches 10 bases. CDR3 length: 18 amino acids. V trimming: 3 bases; J trimming: 3 bases; junction bases outside the gene matches: 10. CDR1 is MGHRA and CDR2 is YSYEKL in the germline V gene. Here the CDR3 reads CASSHSLAGVWDTGELFF. The CDR3 DNA reads TGCGCCAGCAGCCACTCCCTAGCGGGAGTTTGGGACACCGGGGAGCTGTTTTTT.

The rearrangement joins TRBV7-3 to TRBJ2-5; D may be TRBD1 (6 bases). This CDR3 comprises 13 residues. The V gene's germline CDR1 is SGHTA and CDR2 FQGTGA. V dropped 5 bases and J dropped 4 bases, with 11 bases sitting between them. The CDR3 here is CASSILGGETQYF. CDR3 DNA sequence: TGTGCCAGCAGCATACTAGGGGGAGAGACCCAGTACTTC.

CDR3 DNA: TGCGCCAGCAGCTTGGGACAGGGGTTAGGCGAAAAACTGTTTTTT. It is translated as CASSLGQGLGEKLFF. This chain links TRBV5-1 with TRBJ1-4; 8 bases align to TRBD1. V dropped 0 bases and J dropped 8; count of bases not matched to a gene: 6. Looked up from germline, CDR1 is SGHRS and CDR2 is YFSETQ. CDR3 length: 15 residues.

The chain employs TRBV7-9 and TRBJ2-7; D perhaps matches TRBD1 (6 bases). The germline V gene has CDR1 SEHNR and CDR2 FQNEAQ (reference sequence). CDR3 length equals 15 residues. The V end was cut by 6 bases, the J end by 4 bases, with 19 bases between. The CDR3 here is CASSIPGHNPYEQYF. The CDR3 DNA follows: TGTGCCAGCAGTATTCCGGGACACAATCCTTACGAGCAGTACTTC.

This chain uses TRBV28 with TRBJ1-4, with a possible D match to TRBD1 (5 bases). The CDR3 contains 15 residues. The V end was cut by 4 bases, the J end by 3 bases, with 12 bases between. Germline V CDR1 and CDR2: MDHEN, SYDVKM. The DNA of the CDR3 is TGTGCCAGCAGTTCCCCCGGGGGGGCTAATGAAAAACTGTTTTTT. Its translation is CASSSPGGANEKLFF.

The genes are TRBV18 and TRBJ1-6, with 7 bases aligning to TRBD1. Germline V gene data show CDR1 as KGHSH and CDR2 as LQKENI. The V and J ends lost 8 bases and 8 bases, in that order; junction bases with no gene match: 3. The CDR3 covers 12 residues. Here the CDR3 reads CASTTGDSPLHF. The CDR3 DNA is TGTGCCAGCACCACAGGGGATTCACCCCTCCACTTT.

This clone occurred once. CDR3 nucleotide sequence: TGTGCCAGCAATACGGCTCGAAGGGGGATTGAAGCTTTCTTT. It yields the protein CASNTARRGIEAFF. V usage is TRBV28 and J usage is TRBJ1-1; tentative D call: TRBD1 (6 bases). This CDR3 region has 14 residues. Germline V gene data show CDR1 as MDHEN and CDR2 as SYDVKM. Trimming removed 7 bases from V and 7 bases from J, with 19 bases in between.

Concerning this clone: The same CDR3 also results from other DNA sequences found in this sample. This chain links TRBV6-5 with TRBJ1-5; D gene ambiguous. From germline, CDR1 is MNHEY and CDR2 SVGAGI. This CDR3 region has 13 residues. V was trimmed by 4 bases and J by 7 bases, leaving 11 bases between them. The DNA for the CDR3 is TGTGCCAGCAGTTTATCGGGGAACCAGCCCCAGCATTTT. Protein product: CASSLSGNQPQHF.

The V and J genes are TRBV6-1 and TRBJ1-2; D ambiguous. Trimming left V 7 bases short and J 3 bases short, with 15 bases between. The germline gives CDR1 MNHNS, CDR2 SASEGT. CDR3 length: 14 amino acids. The CDR3 reads CASNTGAPHYGYTF. The DNA for the CDR3 is TGTGCCAGCAACACGGGAGCCCCTCACTATGGCTACACCTTC.

The chain carries TRBV4-1 and TRBJ2-1, with 11 bases lining up with TRBD2. The CDR3 covers 17 residues. Germline lookup yields CDR1 MGHRA and CDR2 YSYEKL. V gave up 3 bases and J gave up 10 bases; unmatched junction bases: 14. The CDR3 here is CASSQAPGLAEGGEQFF. In DNA, the CDR3 is TGCGCCAGCAGCCAGGCCCCGGGACTAGCGGAAGGGGGCGAGCAGTTCTTC.

This clone was seen repeatedly, ten times or more. CDR3 sequence reads: CASSQRQGPSYEQYF. The CDR3 DNA reads as TGTGCCAGCAGCCAGCGACAGGGACCCTCCTACGAGCAGTACTTC. The V and J genes are TRBV7-8 and TRBJ2-7; 7 bases line up with TRBD1. Germline CDR1 reads SGHVS; CDR2 reads FQNEAQ. Trimming took 5 bases from V and 0 from J; bases not matched to a gene: 7. The CDR3 contains 15 residues.